Detailed here is one T cell receptor (beta chain). Generated by immunoSEQ multiplex PCR, the TCRdb table keeps only in-frame clones and is missing some. The profile shows about 100,000 clones, 81% of them singletons. The data derive from a study of blood T cell repertoires in COVID-19. For the study at large: PBMCs, B-cell-depleted T cells, or T cells provided the cDNA or gDNA that made up the material.

V lost 3 bases to trimming and J lost 9 bases, with 12 bases between them. This CDR3 contains 13 residues. CDR1 and CDR2 (germline): MNHNS, SASEGT. The origin of this receptor is a man older than 75 with COVID-19, enrolled during active disease. The chain joins TRBV6-1 to TRBJ1-5; D remains ambiguous. Source material: peripheral blood. The chain's CDR3 is CASSEVLGGPQHF. Written as DNA, the CDR3 is TGTGCCAGCAGTGAGGTGCTCGGCGGGCCCCAGCATTTT.